This T cell receptor beta chain came from a study of cytomegalovirus exposure and HLA in healthy donors (dated by TCRdb to between 2016 and 2019). Background for the entire study: An earlier analysis of 587 of the donors reported about 280 Gb of sequence data and some 110 million unique TCR beta sequences obtained from some 170 million T cells. An early release that covered about 640 HLA-typed donors contained approximately 300 gigabases of sequencing data and 80 million or so unique TCR sequences. Of the approximately 400 genotyped donors, 65% to 90% were placed in the genetic ancestry cluster associated with self-reported Caucasian donors. The aim of the study was to test whether cataloging public T cell receptors could identify signatures of past pathogen exposure. The study profiled the T cell repertoires of some 610 subjects by immunosequencing and related them to cytomegalovirus serostatus. Besides the first cohort of approximately 670 subjects, a separate validation cohort made up of 90 to 150 different subjects was used. To predict cytomegalovirus infection status, the study brought together high-throughput TCR immunosequencing, statistical association of individual TCRs with disease status, and machine learning. To study patterns of TCR occurrence, a later analysis re-analyzed previously published TCR beta repertoires from 666 donors and added high-resolution HLA genotyping. Rather than drawing on any new phenotypic data, the later analysis identified candidate immune exposures from TCR beta sequences and the way those sequences occurred across donors. An earlier analysis of approximately 640 of the donors applied high-throughput TCR beta sequencing to assess whether each TCR beta V gene segment acted as functional or pseudogenic. Donor age, sex, ethnicity and CMV serostatus were compiled alongside the repertoire data. A later genetic analysis used genome-wide SNP genotypes for 398 of the 666 donors, treating that subset as a discovery cohort. All discovery cohort repertoires had been generated using a single sequencing platform. Both class I and class II loci were covered by HLA typing, at four-digit resolution. Typing coverage differed by locus: A, B, C, DRB1 and DQB1 were typed in roughly 629-630 donors, DQA1 in around 500, DPA1 in over 600, and DPB1 in roughly 450. Because of strong linkage in the cohort, four to six DR-DQ haplotypes were treated as single units for association and clustering. Across approximately 400 genotyped donors of the cohort, an average of approximately 240,000 unique TCR beta nucleotide sequences per donor were sequenced, and roughly a sixth of those sequences were non-productive. The study at large found these results: According to a later genetic analysis, donors in an Asian-associated ancestry cluster had fewer N-insertions in productive TCRs than the roughly 700-donor mean. In this cohort, only TCR beta chains were sequenced, and detectable features were limited by the absence of alpha or paired-chain data. A later analysis reported that several top co-occurrence clusters appeared linked to parvovirus B19, influenza, CMV and Epstein-Barr virus. Because counts were too low, seventeen rarely observed V segments, including chromosome 9 orphons, were left out of the earlier analysis of about 500 of the donors. The study gave a list of roughly 150 TCR beta chains associated with cytomegalovirus. HLA typing was unavailable for some donors at each locus, so association tests used only the typed subset. A later genetic analysis associated a missense DCLRE1C variant with V-gene and J-gene trimming of TCR beta chains, and an independent cohort replicated the association. In a later analysis, HLA-associated TCR beta chains showed more clonal expansion and lower generation probabilities than non-associated chains that were equally common. In an earlier analysis of under 600 of the donors, most TCR beta V segments were observed in productive rearrangements about 87% or about 30% of the time, broadly matching IMGT annotations. A cluster of highly shared sequence variants was judged likely to be a technical artifact of the sequencing pipeline. While some public TCRs were present in many individuals, most TCR sequences turned up only very rarely across donors. A further reported finding was that TCR beta sequences accurately predicted the HLA-A and HLA-B alleles for most subjects in the first cohort. When HLA alleles, especially DR and DQ, strongly co-occurred, TCR associations were difficult to assign to individual alleles. Presence/absence analyses assumed roughly uniform sequencing depth across donors, an assumption that may not hold. Linkage disequilibrium might explain the correlated functional status among segregating V segments, but an unknown experimental factor could not be ruled out. According to a later analysis, most CMV-associated TCR beta chains appeared to be HLA-restricted, and the HLA associations seemed to be driven largely by CMV exposure. Cytomegalovirus status was reported to be diagnosed by the classifier with high specificity and sensitivity in both the original and validation cohorts. A few of the identified cytomegalovirus-associated TCR beta chains were confirmed in vitro to be specific for cytomegalovirus antigens. CMV serostatus was the only immune exposure information available for the cohort. At a false discovery rate of 0.05, a later analysis linked 16,951 TCR beta sequences to specific HLA alleles. According to a later analysis, TCR association rates differed among HLA loci, with DRB1 alleles showing the most associated TCRs and HLA-C alleles showing the fewest. The authors suggested that the approach could potentially be extended to other disease states and immunological phenotypes.

Receptor amplification or capture employed the immunoSEQ multiplex PCR assay. The multiplex PCR relied on a mix of 60 forward primers for TCR Vbeta segments and 13 reverse primers for TCR Jbeta segments. A multiplex PCR assay on genomic DNA amplified the CDR3 region of rearranged TCR beta genes. The amplified TCR beta libraries were sequenced on the Illumina HiSeq System as 87-base-pair reads. The authors' analysis ran thus. In a later analysis, tens of millions of unique TCR beta chains were counted across the approximately 640 repertoires, and roughly 11 million of these chains were shared by at least two donors. Raw reads were error-corrected and collapsed into unique sequences by a nearest-neighbor algorithm in which closely related sequences were merged to remove PCR and sequencing errors. Alignment of CDR3 sequences to IMGT reference sequences was used to assign V, D and J gene segments. For a sequence to be retained, a match of at least six nucleotides to both a V gene segment and a J gene segment was required. A rearrangement was called productive if the CDR3 had no stop codons and remained in frame with V and J, and every other rearrangement was called non-productive. Following IMGT convention, CDR3 was defined as the stretch from the second conserved V-encoded cysteine up to the conserved J-encoded phenylalanine. The earlier analysis of some 550 of the donors excluded any sequence lacking an unambiguous match to a single V gene segment. In an earlier analysis of about 590 of the donors, a V segment was called functional when productive rearrangements were above 56.7%, and segregating when the standard deviation between donors exceeded 5%. A statistical classification framework was developed to diagnose cytomegalovirus status using the catalog of TCR beta chain sequences. V and J gene assignment, in a later analysis, came from comparing TCR nucleotide sequences with IMGT/GENE-DB human TR gene sequences. Using the TCRdist pipeline, a later analysis assigned CDR3 sequences along with most-parsimonious VDJ recombination scenarios. In a later analysis, every TCR beta chain was defined by the combination of its CDR3 amino acid sequence and its V-gene family, and reads without a unique V-gene family were dropped. A later analysis removed roughly 590 highly shared, low-generation-probability nucleotide sequences to deal with suspected cross-contamination and a sequencing artifact. A later analysis calculated a clonal expansion index for each public chain from normalized within-repertoire ranks of inferred template counts. In a later analysis, generation probabilities were computed using a VDJ recombination model fitted to out-of-frame rearrangements, and the results were checked against IGoR. In a later analysis, TCR-TCR, TCR-HLA and TCR-CMV co-occurrence was scored with hypergeometric tests, and a repertoire-size bias correction was applied to TCR pairs. False discovery rates were estimated in a later analysis by permuting HLA or CMV assignments 20 times. A later analysis grouped co-occurring TCRs with DBSCAN, adding TCRdist sequence similarity when clustering within HLA-allele-positive subsets. Repertoires with fewer than 30,000 or more than 120,000 public chains, plus five repertoires with anomalous nucleotide sharing, were excluded from co-occurrence clustering. TCRdb holds this immuneACCESS table with in-frame rearrangements only. Some clones are missing; in checked studies, unresolved V genes explain under half, and the rest has no known cause. V, J and clone size reflect that table, while D and trimming were determined from the DNA. This sample is represented by about 120,000 clones; over 60% of them were singletons. Less than 3% of the sample is held by the ten biggest clonotypes.

About this clone itself: No antigen is known for it. Base-call qualities are not available, and no considerably larger clone is one nucleotide away.

The cohort was made up of 500 to 800 healthy bone marrow donors. All cohort members were sampled while nominally healthy, although unrecorded immune exposures were likely present. The donor tested CMV seropositive, placing the donor among the 310 or so seropositive members of the cohort. A peripheral blood sample was collected from each donor, and TCR beta sequencing was performed on peripheral blood mononuclear cells. Genomic DNA was extracted from the blood cell samples with the Qiagen DNeasy Blood Extraction Kit. The specimen was PBMCs. The TCR originated in a woman between 35 and 50 years old in good health and CMV-seropositive.

The CDR3 protein: CASSIGTSGRADTQYF. The DNA sequence is as follows: TGTGCCAGTAGTATAGGCACTAGCGGGAGGGCAGATACGCAGTATTTT. The chain is assembled from TRBV19 and TRBJ2-3; TRBD2 matches 13 bases in the middle. Trimming takes 1 base off V and 4 bases off J; junction bases not matched to a gene: 2. The CDR1 and CDR2 encoded by the germline V gene (reference sequence) are LNHDA and SQIVND. The CDR3 numbers 16 residues from cysteine through phenylalanine. Of all the DNA, just the CDR3 is kept, 48 bases in frame from base 1. Reference TRBV19 and TRBJ2-3 proteins supply the regions before and after the CDR3; the full variable domain is: DGGITQSPKYLFRKEGQNVTLSCEQNLNHDAMYWYRQDPGQGLRLIYYSQIVNDFQKGDIAEGYSVSREKKESFPLTVTSAQKNPTAFYLCASSIGTSGRADTQYFGPGTRLTVL.